The next 26 T cell receptor beta chains were all read from a single sample in a study of shared T cell receptors in the human thymus. Only in-frame clones appear in the TCRdb table, and some are missing; sequencing was by immunoSEQ multiplex PCR. The table includes around 67,000 clones, roughly 96% detected once. The specimen sequenced was thymocytes. The origin of the receptors is a human donor.

V and J are TRBV4-3 and TRBJ2-6; no clear D gene. Deletions cut 0 bases from V and 0 bases from J, with 18 bases between. Germline assignment: CDR1 LGHNA and CDR2 YSLEER. This CDR3 comprises 20 residues. The CDR3 coding sequence is TGCGCCAGCAGCCAAGATCGTAAGGAAATAGGGAACTCTGGGGCCAACGTCCTGACTTTC. Its protein is CASSQDRKEIGNSGANVLTF.

The chain couples TRBV14 to TRBJ2-7; the match to TRBD1 covers 10 bases. CDR3 length equals 21 residues. The germline V gene has CDR1 SGHDN and CDR2 FVKESK. The J segment lost 1 base and the V segment lost 0 bases, leaving 18 bases of the junction unmatched. CDR3 nucleotide sequence: TGTGCCAGCAGCCAAGATATAGAGACAGGGGGCCCAATTCTCAATTCCTACGAGCAGTACTTC. This encodes CASSQDIETGGPILNSYEQYF.

The J gene is TRBJ1-2, the V gene TRBV27; 9 positions match TRBD1. J lost 1 base, V lost 5 bases, and 11 bases had no gene match. The CDR3 spans 17 residues. CDR1 and CDR2 from the germline V gene are MNHEY and SMNVEV (reference sequence). CDR3 bases: TGTGCCAGCAGTCCCCGGGACAGGGACATTTTTAACTATGGCTACACCTTC. Translation gives CASSPRDRDIFNYGYTF.

J is TRBJ1-6 and V is TRBV9; D perhaps matches TRBD1 (6 bases). The CDR3 runs to 14 residues. Trimming removed 0 bases from V and 10 bases from J, with 11 bases in between. Germline assignment: CDR1 SGDLS and CDR2 YYNGEE. The CDR3 DNA sequence: TGTGCCAGCAGCGTAGCAGGGGTAGTCTCACCCCTCCACTTT. As protein: CASSVAGVVSPLHF.

CDR3 protein: CASGFAGHTGMNTEAFF. The CDR3 DNA sequence: TGTGCTAGTGGTTTCGCGGGACATACGGGGATGAACACTGAAGCTTTCTTT. This chain joins TRBV12-5 and TRBJ1-1; maybe TRBD1 (6 bases). CDR3 length equals 17 residues. Looked up from germline, CDR1 is LGHNT and CDR2 is FRNRAP. The ends were cut back, 3 bases at V and 0 bases at J, with 17 bases in the middle.

The gene calls are TRBV7-6 and TRBJ1-1; TRBD1 matches at 9 bases. The CDR3 loop spans 17 amino acids. The germline gives CDR1 SGHVS, CDR2 FNYEAQ. V trimming: 4 bases; J trimming: 0 bases; junction bases outside the gene matches: 9. CDR3 sequence reads: CASSSHRDRDMNTEAFF. CDR3 nucleotides: TGTGCCAGCAGCTCCCACCGGGACAGGGACATGAACACTGAAGCTTTCTTT.

The chain links TRBV13 to TRBJ2-5; TRBD2 agrees at 11 bases. Germline V gives CDR1 PRHDT, CDR2 FYEKMQ (reference sequence). This CDR3 spans 15 amino acids. After removal of 2 bases from V and 5 bases from J, the junction contained 4 bases not matched to a gene. The CDR3 nucleotides read TGTGCCAGCAGCTTATCACCTAGCGGGGGGGAGACCCAGTACTTC. This codes for CASSLSPSGGETQYF. Full variable domain (remainder filled in from reference TRBV13 and TRBJ2-5): AAGVIQSPRHLIKEKRETATLKCYPIPRHDTVYWYQQGPGQDPQFLISFYEKMQSDKGSIPDRFSAQQFSDYHSELNMSSLELGDSALYFCASSLSPSGGETQYFGPGTRLLVL.

This clone was seen once. This rearrangement joins TRBV5-1 to TRBJ1-1; 8 bases are a match to TRBD1. This CDR3 spans 12 amino acids. Germline CDR1 and CDR2: SGHRS and YFSETQ. V shed 4 bases and J 11 bases; nucleotides not matched to a gene: 7. Here the CDR3 reads CASSDRQGWAFF. The CDR3 bases are TGCGCCAGCAGCGACCGACAGGGGTGGGCTTTCTTT.

The chain uses TRBV11-3 and TRBJ2-1; 9 bases are shared with TRBD1. V trimming: 4 bases; J trimming: 9 bases; junction bases outside the gene matches: 7. Germline-derived CDR1 and CDR2 are SGHNT and YENEEA. There are 14 residues in the CDR3. The CDR3 nucleotides read TGTGCCAGCAGCTCCGGGACAGGGATAGGTGAGCAGTTCTTC. Translation: CASSSGTGIGEQFF.

This sequence joins TRBV18 and TRBJ1-2; 9 positions match TRBD1. The CDR3 consists of 15 residues. The V gene end was trimmed by 0 bases and the J gene end by 5 bases; junction bases not matched to a gene: 4. The germline V gene encodes CDR1 KGHSH and CDR2 LQKENI. DNA for the CDR3: TGTGCCAGCTCACCACCGGGACAGGGCCTATATGGCTACACCTTC. Translating gives CASSPPGQGLYGYTF.

J is TRBJ2-3 and V is TRBV4-3; D possibly corresponds to TRBD2 (5 bases). This CDR3 spans 15 amino acids. V lost 1 base to trimming and J lost 2 bases, with 10 bases between them. In germline, CDR1 is LGHNA, CDR2 YSLEER. The CDR3 DNA reads as TGCGCCAGCAGCCAAGTAGGAGGCTACACAGATACGCAGTATTTT. Amino acids: CASSQVGGYTDTQYF.

This chain uses TRBV5-1 with TRBJ2-3; D gene unclear. Germline V lookup: CDR1 SGHRS, CDR2 YFSETQ. The CDR3 loop spans 16 amino acids. V was cut by 5 bases and J by 6 bases, with 22 bases left in between. Written as DNA, the CDR3 is TGCGCCAGCAGAAATTGGGGTTACAGTAGGCCCGATACGCAGTATTTT. Translation gives CASRNWGYSRPDTQYF.

V usage is TRBV18 and J usage is TRBJ1-2; D gene uncertain. Germline loops: CDR1 KGHSH, CDR2 LQKENI. There are 15 residues in the CDR3. The V gene lost 3 bases and the J gene lost 3 bases, with 14 bases spanning the gap. The CDR3 sequence: CASSPRRPLDYGYTF. CDR3 DNA sequence: TGTGCCAGCTCACCGAGGAGACCCCTGGACTATGGCTACACCTTC.

In nucleotides, the CDR3 is TGTGCCAGCTCACCTCCCGGGGGTAGCGGGTTCTACGAGCAGTACTTC. Translated, it gives CASSPPGGSGFYEQYF. This chain uses TRBV18 with TRBJ2-7; TRBD2 aligns across 7 bases. J gave up 3 bases and V 3 bases, and 11 bases lay outside the gene matches. Germline V gene lookup returns CDR1 KGHSH and CDR2 LQKENI. The CDR3 is 16 residues long.

The chain joins TRBV18 to TRBJ2-3; possible D gene TRBD2, 7 bases. V gave up 3 bases and J gave up 1 base, with 11 bases separating them. Germline CDR1 reads KGHSH; CDR2 reads LQKENI. This CDR3 region has 15 residues. CDR3 region: CASSPGGGGTDTQYF. CDR3 nucleotide sequence: TGTGCCAGCTCACCGGGGGGGGGCGGCACAGATACGCAGTATTTT.

V gene TRBV5-6 combines with J gene TRBJ2-5; D remains unclear. From germline, CDR1 is SGHDT and CDR2 YYEEEE. The CDR3 runs 16 residues. Trimming pared 4 bases from V and 0 bases from J, leaving 16 bases between. CDR3 nucleotides: TGTGCCAGCAGCGCGCGGTATCGAACATACCAAGAGACCCAGTACTTC. This translates into CASSARYRTYQETQYF. Full variable domain (outside the CDR3, taken from reference TRBV5-6 and TRBJ2-5): DAGVTQSPTHLIKTRGQQVTLRCSPKSGHDTVSWYQQALGQGPQFIFQYYEEEERQRGNFPDRFSGHQFPNYSSELNVNALLLGDSALYLCASSARYRTYQETQYFGPGTRLLVL.

The chain employs TRBV4-3 and TRBJ2-3; 9 bases align to TRBD2. The CDR3 extends over 18 amino acids. Germline V lookup: CDR1 LGHNA, CDR2 YSLEER. Unmatched junction bases numbered 16, after V lost 3 bases and J lost 6 bases. The CDR3 bases are TGCGCCAGCAGCCAGGACCCAACCCTAGCGGGGTCAGCGGATACGCAGTATTTT. Translation: CASSQDPTLAGSADTQYF.

V usage is TRBV5-6 and J usage is TRBJ2-1, with D perhaps matching TRBD2 (7 bases). The CDR3 covers 16 residues. Germline CDR1 and CDR2: SGHDT and YYEEEE. Between the trimmed V and J ends, which lost 5 bases and 5 bases, there was a span of 20 bases. CDR3 in amino acids: CASSPRGGGQNNEQFF. CDR3 sequence (DNA): TGTGCCAGCAGTCCCCGTGGGGGGGGCCAGAACAATGAGCAGTTCTTC.

This chain links TRBV4-1 with TRBJ2-1; TRBD1 might be the D (6 bases). V was cut by 7 bases and J by 12 bases, with 31 bases left in between. In germline, CDR1 is MGHRA, CDR2 YSYEKL. The CDR3 runs to 17 residues. CDR3 residues: CASTGTQRPVLFVGQFF. Here the CDR3 DNA reads TGCGCCAGCACCGGGACACAACGCCCGGTTTTGTTCGTTGGGCAGTTCTTC.

The CDR3 protein is CASSPSGPRYYEQYF. In DNA form, the CDR3 reads TGTGCCAGCAGTCCGAGCGGCCCGCGCTACTACGAGCAGTACTTC. The genes are TRBV27 and TRBJ2-7; D possibly corresponds to TRBD2 (5 bases). The CDR3 runs 15 residues. Germline loops: CDR1 MNHEY, CDR2 SMNVEV (reference sequence). Trimming left V 5 bases short and J 3 bases short, with 17 bases between.

The CDR3 is CASSPWVGSPLHF. DNA for the CDR3: TGCGCCAGCAGCCCCTGGGTGGGCTCACCCCTCCACTTT. J is TRBJ1-6 and V is TRBV5-1; D not certain. The CDR3 is made up of 13 amino acids. Germline V gene sequence: CDR1 SGHRS, CDR2 YFSETQ. Trimming shortened V by 4 bases and J by 10 bases, and 12 bases separated the two germline ends.

J is TRBJ1-1 and V is TRBV9; TRBD1 might be the D (5 bases). The CDR3 covers 18 residues. The germline V and J ends were trimmed by 4 bases and 5 bases, with 27 bases remaining between them. Germline V CDR1 and CDR2: SGDLS, YYNGEE. CDR3 region: CASSPIRLMPRDGTEAFF. CDR3 in DNA: TGTGCCAGCAGCCCTATCCGACTAATGCCCAGGGACGGGACTGAAGCTTTCTTT.

The V and J genes are TRBV7-2 and TRBJ2-5, with D perhaps TRBD2 (6 bases). Germline values: CDR1 SGHTA, CDR2 FQGNSA. The CDR3 loop spans 14 amino acids. The germline V and J ends were trimmed by 1 base and 5 bases, with 11 bases remaining between them. CDR3 DNA: TGTGCCAGCAGCTTAGGTACTAGCCGGGAGACCCAGTACTTC. The encoded protein is CASSLGTSRETQYF.

J is TRBJ1-1 and V is TRBV19; D gene ambiguous. CDR1 and CDR2 from the germline V gene are LNHDA and SQIVND (reference sequence). V was trimmed by 4 bases and J by 9 bases, leaving 12 bases between them. The CDR3 covers 12 residues. In DNA, the CDR3 is TGTGCCAGTAGTACCCTTCGAGCAAAAGCTTTCTTT. Protein: CASSTLRAKAFF.

The chain is built from TRBV5-1 and TRBJ2-7; tentative D call: TRBD2 (6 bases). CDR3 size: 16 residues. V gave up 2 bases and J gave up 5 bases, with 20 bases separating them. CDR1 is SGHRS, CDR2 YFSETQ, per germline. CDR3 loop: CASSLAGGRWTDEQYF. CDR3 nucleotide sequence: TGCGCCAGCAGCTTAGCGGGCGGGCGGTGGACCGACGAGCAGTACTTC.

The rearrangement links TRBV15 to TRBJ2-6; no clear D gene. CDR3 size: 13 residues. The V gene's germline CDR1 is LNHNV and CDR2 YYDKDF (reference sequence). V dropped 8 bases and J dropped 0 bases, with 5 bases sitting between them. The CDR3 nucleotides are TGTGCCACCCTGGGCTCTGGGGCCAACGTCCTGACTTTC. Amino acids: CATLGSGANVLTF.